One and the same sample provided the 3 T cell receptor beta chains below, sequenced in a study of T cells in Graves' hyperthyroidism and ophthalmopathy. Researchers took RNA transcripts and amplified the TCR beta CDR3 regions from them. Initially, a first-round RT-PCR of the TCR CDR3 employed the HTBI primer set. TCRdb called the multiplex PCR reads again in MiXCR, with one record for every CDR3 protein. The sample holds approximately 300,000 distinct CDR3 sequences, roughly 20% seen once. Sequenced: blood. These receptors were obtained from a man in his forties or fifties with Graves' ophthalmopathy.

The chain recombines TRBV7-2 with TRBJ2-3, with 9 positions matching TRBD2. V shed 1 base, J shed 13 bases, and the junction held 6 bases outside the gene matches. The CDR3 is 13 amino acids. The germline CDR1 and CDR2 sequences are SGHTA and FQGNSA. The CDR3 region is CASSLGVAGGEYF. The CDR3 coding sequence is TGTGCCAGCAGCTTAGGGGTGGCGGGGGGGGAGTATTTT.

This clonotype has a count of ten or more. V gene TRBV6-5 combines with J gene TRBJ2-1; D ambiguous. This CDR3 spans 13 amino acids. V lost 2 bases, J lost 9 bases, and 11 bases lay in between. CDR1 and CDR2 (germline): MNHEY, SVGAGI. The CDR3 coding sequence is TGTGCCAGCAGTTACGGTCTAGGAATTGAGCAGTTCTTC. Encoded protein: CASSYGLGIEQFF.

This clonotype was recorded at least ten times. The J gene is TRBJ2-1, the V gene TRBV30; D perhaps matches TRBD1 (5 bases). The CDR3 is made up of 13 amino acids. Germline V gene sequence: CDR1 GTSNPN, CDR2 SVGIG (reference sequence). The V and J ends lost 2 bases and 8 bases respectively, with 13 bases between them. DNA for the CDR3: TGTGCCTGGAGTCCCTACCTAGGGGATGAGCAGTTCTTC. Translated, it gives CAWSPYLGDEQFF. Full variable domain (rest looked up from reference TRBV30 and TRBJ2-1): SQTIHQWPATLVQPVGSPLSLECTVEGTSNPNLYWYRQAAGRGLQLLFYSVGIGQISSEVPQNLSASRPQDRQFILSSKKLLLSDSGFYLCAWSPYLGDEQFFGPGTRLTVL.